The subject of this entry is one TCR beta chain. Its cognate antigen is unknown. Exclusion applied to patients with autoimmune disease history or systemic immunosuppression. CDR1 and CDR2 from the germline V gene are SGHTA and FQGTGA. The CDR3 contains 17 residues. Trimming removed 5 bases from V and 4 bases from J, with 22 bases in between. This entry belongs to a study of OX40 agonist ivuxolimab in advanced cancers. Overall study context: Ivuxolimab, which patients received intravenously every 2 weeks, was dosed at 0.01 to 10 mg/kg. Study-level points and caveats: Dosing at 0.1 to 3.0 mg/kg was accompanied by clonal expansion of CD4+ and CD8+ blood T cells by week 6.

Here immunoSEQ multiplex PCR was the method, and the copy in TCRdb shows in-frame clones only, minus some. This repertoire shows approximately 44,000 clones, under 90% found once; its top ten account for 8% to 13%. The input for sequencing was CD4+ or CD8+ T cells sorted from blood, taken in a trial of the OX40 agonist ivuxolimab. The V call is TRBV7-3, the J call TRBJ2-3; D may be TRBD2 (6 bases). The receptor comes from an adult with an advanced solid tumor such as melanoma, head and neck, liver or kidney cancer. The DNA of the CDR3 is TGTGCCAGCAGCGCATACGTTTCGACGGGGAGGTCAGATACGCAGTATTTT. It yields the protein CASSAYVSTGRSDTQYF.